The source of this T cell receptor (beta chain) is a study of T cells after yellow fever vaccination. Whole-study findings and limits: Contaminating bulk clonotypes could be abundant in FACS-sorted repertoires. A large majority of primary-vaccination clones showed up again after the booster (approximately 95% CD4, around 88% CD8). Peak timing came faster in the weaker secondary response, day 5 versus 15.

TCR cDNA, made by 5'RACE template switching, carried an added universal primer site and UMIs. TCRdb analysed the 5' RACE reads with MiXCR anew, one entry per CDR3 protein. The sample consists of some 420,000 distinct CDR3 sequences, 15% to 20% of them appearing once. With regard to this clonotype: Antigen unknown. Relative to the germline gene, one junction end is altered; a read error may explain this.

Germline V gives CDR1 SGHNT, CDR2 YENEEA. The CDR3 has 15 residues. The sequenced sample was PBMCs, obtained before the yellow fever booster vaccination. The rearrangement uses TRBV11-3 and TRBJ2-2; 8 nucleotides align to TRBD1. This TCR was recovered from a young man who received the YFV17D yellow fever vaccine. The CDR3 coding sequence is TGTGACAGCAGCTTAGTATCAGGGGGCCCCGGGGAGCTGTTTTTT. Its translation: CDSSLVSGGPGELFF.